What follows are 23 T cell receptor beta chains derived from one specimen sequenced in a study of T-cell reconstitution after alpha-beta-depleted transplantation in children. The authors prepared the TCRbeta library with unique molecular identifiers. TCRdb itself ran the PCR reads through MiXCR, one entry per CDR3 protein. The table includes 780,000 or so distinct CDR3 sequences, approximately 15% detected once. This material consisted of PBMCs, mostly from graft donor cells, taken 360 days after TCRalphabeta/CD19-depleted stem cell transplant. Receptors originate from a male patient between 5 and 17 years old who had a stem cell transplant for acute lymphoblastic leukemia, so the T cells may come from the graft donor.

Only a few counts were recorded for this clonotype. The J gene is TRBJ1-5, the V gene TRBV20-1; D is ambiguous. From germline, CDR1 is DFQATT and CDR2 SNEGSKA (reference sequence). Trimming stripped 0 bases from V and 4 bases from J, with 4 bases between. The CDR3 totals 12 residues. In nucleotides, the CDR3 is TGCAGTGCTAGAGATTGGAATCAGCCCCAGCATTTT. It is translated as CSARDWNQPQHF.

In this sample, this clonotype turned up a few times. J is TRBJ1-6 and V is TRBV3-1; possible D gene TRBD1, 5 bases. Trimming shortened V by 0 bases and J by 13 bases, and 16 bases separated the two germline ends. Germline V lookup: CDR1 LGHDT, CDR2 YNNKEL (reference sequence). The CDR3 extends over 15 amino acids. The CDR3 reads CASSQEDRDLTPLHF. CDR3 DNA sequence: TGTGCCAGCAGCCAAGAAGACCGGGACCTCACGCCCCTCCACTTT.

This chain joins TRBV5-1 and TRBJ2-1; weak D call: TRBD2 (6 bases). This CDR3 comprises 15 residues. The V end was cut by 3 bases, the J end by 0 bases, with 10 bases between. Germline CDR1 SGHRS, CDR2 YFSETQ. The CDR3 region has the DNA TGCGCCAGCAGCTGGACTACCTCCTCCTACAATGAGCAGTTCTTC. Protein product: CASSWTTSSYNEQFF.

The V and J genes are TRBV10-2 and TRBJ2-1; D is uncertain. Trimming shortened V by 2 bases and J by 0 bases, and 5 bases separated the two germline ends. Germline V CDR1 and CDR2: WSHSY, SAAADI. This CDR3 region has 14 residues. The CDR3 here is CASSERLSYNEQFF. The CDR3 region has the DNA TGCGCCAGCAGTGAGAGACTCTCCTACAATGAGCAGTTCTTC.

This clonotype was counted a few times. The genes are TRBV9 and TRBJ2-2; TRBD2 agrees at 10 bases. J was trimmed by 5 bases and V by 3 bases; bases with no gene match: 7. The CDR3 consists of 16 residues. Germline CDR1 and CDR2: SGDLS and YYNGEE. CDR3 bases: TGTGCCAGCAGCGGCCCTAGCGGGAGATTAACCGGGGAGCTGTTTTTT. It translates to CASSGPSGRLTGELFF. Combining the CDR3 with reference TRBV9 and TRBJ2-2 gives the whole variable domain DSGVTQTPKHLITATGQRVTLRCSPRSGDLSVYWYQQSLDQGLQFLIQYYNGEERAKGNILERFSAQQFPDLHSELNLSSLELGDSALYFCASSGPSGRLTGELFFGEGSRLTVL.

The chain combines TRBV18 with TRBJ2-3; the match to TRBD1 covers 10 bases. Germline loops: CDR1 KGHSH, CDR2 LQKENI. V trimming: 1 base; J trimming: 2 bases; junction bases outside the gene matches: 6. The CDR3 sequence is 17 residues long. Here the CDR3 reads CASSPLPGQGNTDTQYF. CDR3 nucleotides: TGTGCCAGCTCACCACTACCGGGACAGGGGAACACAGATACGCAGTATTTT.

This clonotype was detected a few times. This chain joins TRBV6-6 and TRBJ1-2; the D gene is possibly TRBD1 (5 bases). The CDR3 is made up of 13 amino acids. Germline V gives CDR1 MNHNY, CDR2 SVGAGI (reference sequence). Trimming removed 2 bases from V and 7 bases from J, with 11 bases in between. The CDR3 bases are TGTGCCAGCAGTTACAGCGGGGCGGGTGGCTACACCTTC. Amino acid sequence: CASSYSGAGGYTF.

Ten or more counts support this clonotype. The J gene is TRBJ2-4, the V gene TRBV6-5; 8 positions agree with TRBD1. Trimming at V came to 2 bases and at J to 9 bases, leaving 12 bases not matched to a gene. CDR1 and CDR2 from the germline V gene are MNHEY and SVGAGI. There are 16 residues in the CDR3. The CDR3 region is CASSYENRGLGGIQYF. The CDR3 DNA follows: TGTGCCAGCAGTTACGAGAACAGGGGGTTGGGAGGCATTCAGTACTTC.

In this sample, this clonotype turned up many times. V usage is TRBV5-1 and J usage is TRBJ2-6; D not resolved. CDR1 is SGHRS and CDR2 is YFSETQ in the germline V gene. This CDR3 has 14 amino acids. V was shortened by 2 bases and J by 1 base, with 4 bases between the two germline ends. The CDR3 DNA follows: TGCGCCAGCAGCTTAAGTTCTGGGGCCAACGTCCTGACTTTC. Amino acids: CASSLSSGANVLTF.

The chain links TRBV20-1 to TRBJ2-7; D is undetermined. The CDR3 runs to 12 residues. Germline V gives CDR1 DFQATT, CDR2 SNEGSKA (reference sequence). The V and J ends lost 3 bases and 5 bases respectively, with 11 bases between them. The CDR3 loop is CSARADPNEQYF. DNA for the CDR3: TGCAGTGCTAGGGCAGATCCTAACGAGCAGTACTTC.

The chain is built from TRBV7-3 and TRBJ2-1; no definite D call. Per the germline V gene, CDR1 is SGHTA and CDR2 is FQGTGA. V was clipped by 5 bases and J by 4 bases, with 9 bases between them. The CDR3 contains 13 residues. The CDR3 DNA reads TGTGCCAGCAGCAAACCCCCTTACAATGAGCAGTTCTTC. Its translation: CASSKPPYNEQFF.

This clonotype was counted only a few times. One end of the junction varies from germline; a read error may be responsible. The rearrangement joins TRBV28 to TRBJ2-3, with 8 bases fitting TRBD2. The CDR3 totals 13 residues. Germline CDR1 is MDHEN and CDR2 is SYDVKM. Written as DNA, the CDR3 is TGTGCCAGCAGTTTGATTCCATCTAGCGGGCCGTCTTTT. Translating gives CASSLIPSSGPSF.

V is TRBV27 and J is TRBJ1-1; D is unresolved. The CDR3 length is 15 residues. Trimming left V 2 bases short and J 11 bases short, with 21 bases between. Germline CDR1 is MNHEY and CDR2 is SMNVEV (reference sequence). In nucleotides, the CDR3 is TGTGCCAGCAGTTTAGTGTCGGGCAGCATGGAACGGGCTTTCTTT. It specifies CASSLVSGSMERAFF.

A few counts support this clonotype. V usage is TRBV4-1 and J usage is TRBJ2-4, with D perhaps matching TRBD2 (6 bases). V lost 6 bases and J 8 bases, leaving 14 bases between the germline ends. Per the germline V gene, CDR1 is MGHRA and CDR2 is YSYEKL. This CDR3 comprises 13 residues. The CDR3 bases are TGCGCCAGCAGAGCTACAGGAGGGCACATTCAGTACTTC. This encodes CASRATGGHIQYF.

This clonotype was observed a handful of times. The gene calls are TRBV20-1 and TRBJ1-2, with 9 positions matching TRBD1. V was clipped by 3 bases and J by 7 bases; unmatched bases: 0. The length of the CDR3 is 11 residues. Germline loops: CDR1 DFQATT, CDR2 SNEGSKA (reference sequence). This CDR3 is CSARDRGGYTF. The CDR3 coding sequence is TGCAGTGCTAGGGACAGGGGTGGCTACACCTTC.

This clonotype was observed at least ten times. The gene calls are TRBV5-1 and TRBJ2-1; TRBD1 might be the D (6 bases). Germline V lookup: CDR1 SGHRS, CDR2 YFSETQ. V shed 0 bases and J shed 0 bases, with 7 bases lying between them. CDR3 size: 15 residues. The CDR3 sequence: CASSLEGDSYNEQFF. The CDR3 nucleotides are TGCGCCAGCAGCTTGGAGGGGGACTCCTACAATGAGCAGTTCTTC.

This clonotype was recorded a few times. This sequence joins TRBV7-9 and TRBJ1-4, with no clear D. The CDR3 is 17 residues long. Germline V gene data show CDR1 as SEHNR and CDR2 as FQNEAQ (reference sequence). With 2 bases removed from V and 2 bases from J, the gap between germline ends came to 15 bases. The CDR3 bases are TGTGCCAGCAGCTTATTTCTTTCGGGGAAGACTAATGAAAAACTGTTTTTT. Encoded protein: CASSLFLSGKTNEKLFF.

This rearrangement joins TRBV24-1 to TRBJ2-7, with a possible D match to TRBD2 (6 bases). Germline V gene data show CDR1 as KGHDR and CDR2 as SFDVKD. V shed 7 bases and J shed 3 bases, with 12 bases lying between them. The CDR3 sequence is 13 residues long. The CDR3 is CATRAGRYYEQYF. The CDR3 bases are TGTGCCACCAGGGCGGGACGGTACTACGAGCAGTACTTC.

J is TRBJ2-3 and V is TRBV20-1, with TRBD2 matching over 8 bases. Germline-derived CDR1 and CDR2 are DFQATT and SNEGSKA (reference sequence). V was clipped by 3 bases and J by 8 bases; unmatched bases: 10. The CDR3 contains 14 residues. The CDR3 DNA follows: TGCAGTGCTAGTGAGCTAGCGGGTCATACTACGCAGTATTTT. Its protein product is CSASELAGHTTQYF.

The chain is built from TRBV27 and TRBJ2-2; TRBD2 might be the D (5 bases). V was cut by 7 bases and J by 5 bases, with 14 bases left in between. The CDR3 consists of 14 residues. The germline CDR1 and CDR2 sequences are MNHEY and SMNVEV (reference sequence). CDR3 bases: TGTGCCAGCACGGCCGAGCCGGGAACCGGGGAGCTGTTTTTT. Translation: CASTAEPGTGELFF.

The chain joins TRBV5-1 to TRBJ2-7, with D perhaps matching TRBD1 (6 bases). The V gene's germline CDR1 is SGHRS and CDR2 YFSETQ. V was pared by 4 bases and J by 2 bases, with 13 bases between. This CDR3 has 14 amino acids. The CDR3 DNA is TGCGCCAGCAGCCCCGACAGGTCTACCTACGAGCAGTACTTC. This gives the protein CASSPDRSTYEQYF.

For the CDR3, the DNA is TGCGCCAGCAGCCAACCGGGACAGGGGCTCTATGGCTACACCTTC. It is translated as CASSQPGQGLYGYTF. This chain connects TRBV4-1 to TRBJ1-2; 10 nucleotides match TRBD1. CDR3 length: 15 residues. Looked up from germline, CDR1 is MGHRA and CDR2 is YSYEKL. Trimming cost V 2 bases and J 4 bases; bases outside gene matches: 4.

V and J are TRBV4-2 and TRBJ2-5; 7 bases line up with TRBD2. The CDR3 runs to 15 residues. Germline assignment: CDR1 LGHNA and CDR2 YNFKEQ. V dropped 1 base and J dropped 5; count of bases not matched to a gene: 7. The DNA for the CDR3 is TGTGCCAGCAGCCAAGTAGACGGGAGGTGGGAGACCCAGTACTTC. Translated, it gives CASSQVDGRWETQYF.